This T cell receptor (beta chain) originates from a study of blood T cell repertoires in COVID-19 (dated by TCRdb to 2018 to 2020). Some background on the complete study: The collaborator samples originated in the United States, Italy and Spain and spanned the acute and convalescent phases of COVID-19. Where HLA class I and class II types were available, the types were taken from metadata supplied by the sample provider, not from assay-based typing. The repertoires were released in a freely available public database meant as a resource for research on the immune response to SARS-CoV-2. Subjects who had been exposed to COVID-19, were actively infected with it, or had recovered from it provided the deeply sampled blood TCRbeta repertoires that made up the dataset. The samples were drawn from two sources: the first 160 participants of the ongoing ImmuneRACE study, and about 1,300 subjects contributed by 6 global collaborators. The prospective study material was composed of cDNA or gDNA derived from T cells, B-cell-depleted T cells, or PBMCs. The sample metadata nearly always contained a de-identified subject ID, COVID-19 status, age in years and sex.

Findings and caveats that apply to the study as a whole: The quantity of clinical and demographic metadata differed by source and by participant and was supplied without curation.

TCRbeta CDR3 regions were amplified from genomic DNA using the immunoSEQ Assay, a bias-controlled multiplex PCR. On the study's bioinformatics: The number of nucleated cells in each sample was estimated by amplification of reference gene primers within the assay. To quantify the absolute abundance of each unique TCRbeta CDR3 rearrangement, sequence reads were collapsed and filtered. For each sample, productive Simpson clonality was calculated as the square root of Simpson's diversity index across productive rearrangements. TCRdb obtained this table from immuneACCESS and retained in-frame rearrangements with V and J assigned. These tables miss some clones; where compared with another copy, unresolved V genes account for less than half of the shortfall, and the remainder is unexplained. V and J calls and clone size are copied from that table; D and trimming were computed from the DNA. A total of 200,000 to 250,000 clones appear in this sample, 92% of them only once. Approximately 1.2% of the sample lies in the top ten.

Collaborating institutions collected whole blood in K2EDTA tubes following their own protocols. Collaborator samples were shipped for TCRbeta analysis as frozen whole blood, isolated PBMCs, or DNA extracted from either sample type. From its cysteine to its phenylalanine, the CDR3 spans 14 amino acids. The entry retains the CDR3 DNA only, 42 bases that are in frame from base 1. The trim is 4 bases for V and 2 bases for J, with a gap of 12 bases between the germline ends. From a lookup of the germline V gene, CDR1 and CDR2 are SGHRS and YFSETQ. In this sample, this clone turned up a few times. There is no known antigen for this receptor. It has no much larger one-base neighbor in the sample; base qualities were not kept.

Material: peripheral blood. The source of this sequence is a man younger than 40 with acute or convalescent COVID-19. The rearranged segments are TRBV5-1 and TRBJ1-2; the D gene is perhaps TRBD1, on 6 matching bases. Read as DNA, the sequence is TGCGCCAGCAGCCAAGGGGACACGAACTATGGCTACACCTTC. Its coded protein is CASSQGDTNYGYTF.